A single sample gave rise to the 6 T cell receptor beta chains below, sequenced in a study of molecular identifiers for immune sequencing clone quantification. TCRdb recomputed calls from the PCR reads with MiXCR, one row per CDR3 protein. This sample has hundreds of thousands of distinct CDR3 sequences; roughly 25% occur once, and the top ten carry 0.78%. Input material: naive CD8+ T cells from blood, with Jurkat cell RNA spiked in. Specified subset: FACS-sorted CD8+CD4-CCR7+CD45RA+ naive T cells. The receptors come from a human donor in good health. Some libraries in this study had Jurkat cell RNA spiked in.

This chain joins TRBV10-3 and TRBJ2-7; TRBD2 aligns across 7 bases. There are 14 residues in the CDR3. V was clipped by 0 bases and J by 3 bases; unmatched bases: 2. Germline V lookup: CDR1 ENHRY, CDR2 SYGVKD. CDR3 coding DNA: TGTGCCATCAGTGAGTCCGGGGGGATCTACGAGCAGTACTTC. Its protein product is CAISESGGIYEQYF.

This clonotype was seen a single time. Being one base from a much bigger clone, this may be a read error. The J gene is TRBJ1-1, the V gene TRBV30; D is unresolved. Germline CDR1 is GTSNPN and CDR2 is SVGIG (reference sequence). This CDR3 contains 14 residues. Trimming left V 0 bases short and J 10 bases short, with 18 bases between. The CDR3 sequence is CAWSVQGGMMGAFF. The DNA of the CDR3 is TGTGCCTGGAGTGTACAAGGAGGGATGATGGGAGCTTTCTTT.

The chain is built from TRBV7-6 and TRBJ2-1, with D perhaps TRBD1 (5 bases). CDR3 length equals 16 residues. Trimming left V 0 bases short and J 4 bases short, with 13 bases between. CDR1 SGHVS and CDR2 FNYEAQ come from the germline V gene. The CDR3 DNA is TGTGCCAGCAGCTTAGCGCCCCCCCCAGGGTACAATGAGCAGTTCTTC. Its translation: CASSLAPPPGYNEQFF. The whole variable domain, remainder taken from reference TRBV7-6 and TRBJ2-1, is GAGVSQSPRYKVTKRGQDVALRCDPISGHVSLYWYRQALGQGPEFLTYFNYEAQQDKSGLPNDRFSAERPEGSISTLTIQRTEQRDSAMYRCASSLAPPPGYNEQFFGPGTRLTVL.

This clonotype was counted a few times. The rearrangement uses TRBV12-3 or TRBV12-4 and TRBJ2-7; possibly TRBD2 for D (6 bases). Trimming left V 4 bases short and J 2 bases short, with 15 bases between. This CDR3 comprises 15 residues. The CDR3 DNA is TGTGCCAGCAGTTCTCAACTAGCACCGACCTACGAGCAGTACTTC. It translates to CASSSQLAPTYEQYF.

This clonotype appeared a few times. The junction differs from germline at one of its ends, possibly a read error. The CDR3 sequence is CASSEEGEGLNEQFF. CDR3 bases: TGCGCCAGCAGCGAAGAGGGGGAGGGCCTCAATGAGCAGTTCTTC. The chain links TRBV4-1 to TRBJ2-1, with a tentative D call TRBD2 (7 bases). CDR3 size: 15 residues. Looked up from germline, CDR1 is MGHRA and CDR2 is YSYEKL.

This clonotype has a single count. V usage is TRBV19 and J usage is TRBJ2-7; D call uncertain. The CDR3 runs to 17 residues. V gave up 0 bases and J gave up 2 bases, with 17 bases separating them. Germline CDR1 is LNHDA and CDR2 is SQIVND (reference sequence). The CDR3 is CASSIDLFGTMTYEQYF. DNA of the CDR3: TGTGCCAGTAGTATAGATCTATTTGGAACTATGACCTACGAGCAGTACTTC.